The rows below give T cell receptor beta chains drawn from one sample of a study of vaccination and CD4 T cells after COVID-19. These receptors have no identified antigens. TCRdb processed the PCR reads anew with MiXCR; each CDR3 protein has one entry. The profile covers approximately 18,000 distinct CDR3 sequences, with about three quarters appearing a single time and about 15% taken by the ten largest. Sequences were derived from CD4+ T cells from blood, cultured in vitro, sampled after SARS-CoV-2 vaccination. These receptors all stem from a human donor who received a COVID-19 vaccine. The conserved cysteine and the conserved F or W are not part of the CDR3 here. Fields, in order: V gene, J gene, CDR3 protein.

TRBV20-1	TRBJ1-3	SANDRASGNTIY
TRBV19	TRBJ1-1	ASNAQLRGGTEAF
TRBV6-1	TRBJ2-7	ASSEGWGRSYEQY
TRBV5-4	TRBJ1-2	ASSQGQGDYS
TRBV2	TRBJ2-2	ASRFGTENTGELF
TRBV2	TRBJ2-3	ASSVPTGPGDTQY
TRBV3-1	TRBJ2-7	ASSLRNTYEQY
TRBV21-1	TRBJ1-2	ASSKALKGGNYGYT
TRBV30	TRBJ1-2	AWRHAGLTHYGYT
TRBV19	TRBJ2-2	ASSIVAGQGTGELF
TRBV7-9	TRBJ1-5	ASSHQVGATNQPQH
TRBV20-1	TRBJ2-2	SAQRTGELF
TRBV6-1	TRBJ2-5	ASSVEGGETQY
TRBV23-1	TRBJ2-2	ASSQSPRPGQGNTGELF
TRBV12-3/TRBV12-4	TRBJ1-3	ASSLRQSSGNTIY
TRBV12-3/TRBV12-4	TRBJ2-1	ASSLRGNEQF
TRBV5-1	TRBJ1-2	ASRKGTGRDSGYGYT
TRBV30	TRBJ1-5	AWGRGNQPQH
TRBV4-1	TRBJ2-3	ASSQAGSSGGAVPDTQY
TRBV24-1	TRBJ2-5	ATSEGPGLAGQETQY
TRBV6-1	TRBJ2-1	ASTRDNEQF
TRBV11-2	TRBJ1-5	ASSLAGRDQPQH
TRBV20-1	TRBJ2-3	SATLGAGDTDTQY
TRBV6-1	TRBJ1-6	ASSWTGSESPLH
TRBV20-1	TRBJ1-2	SVPGHYGYT
TRBV5-1	TRBJ1-5	ASSFGSTNQPQH
TRBV27	TRBJ1-5	ASSQTGGVGGQPQH
TRBV20-1	TRBJ2-3	SARDEGLAVTDTQY